The clone carrying this TCR beta chain showed up many times. What it recognizes is unknown. This sample was included in a study of early T cells in non-severe SARS-CoV-2 infection. In the study overall: Chains from this unsorted whole-blood bulk RNA could not be paired.

V shed 7 bases and J shed 4 bases, with 10 bases lying between them. Germline loops: CDR1 ENHRY, CDR2 SYGVKD. The CDR3 is 12 residues long. Individual cDNA molecules received unique molecular identifiers during library preparation. TCRdb itself ran the 5' RACE reads through MiXCR, one entry per CDR3 protein. The data show about 22,000 distinct CDR3 sequences, around 3.3% seen once. Study findings and constraints: The VDJdb matching leaned toward anti-spike CD8 responses and overlooked private and CD4 specificities.

The gene calls are TRBV10-3 and TRBJ1-2; a weak D match, TRBD1 (5 bases). This sequence was found in an adult who was a healthcare worker with PCR-confirmed SARS-CoV-2 infection or an uninfected control (not recorded which). The material sequenced was whole blood. For the CDR3, the DNA is TGTGCCATCAATAGGGGCGCCTATGGCTACACCTTC. It codes for CAINRGAYGYTF.